Described below is a single T cell receptor (beta chain) sequence and its context. The data were taken from a study of blood T cell repertoires in COVID-19. For the study at large: COVID-19 samples from acute and convalescent phases originated in the United States, Italy and Spain. Sources were T cells, B-cell-depleted T cells, or PBMCs; the material itself was cDNA or gDNA.

This CDR3 has 16 residues. CDR1 is SGHTS and CDR2 is YDEGEE in the germline V gene. Trimming pared 4 bases from V and 1 base from J, leaving 17 bases between. Per the original methods: Using reference gene primer amplification, nucleated cell counts were estimated. Sequenced by immunoSEQ multiplex PCR; TCRdb stores in-frame clones only, minus some. D and trimming were read from the DNA, whereas the V and J calls and clone size are those reported in that table. Among around 65,000 clones listed, 65% to 85% were seen once. Sequenced material: peripheral blood. This sequence joins TRBV5-8 and TRBJ2-5; TRBD2 might be the D (6 bases). The clonotype was recovered from a man in his 60s with acute or convalescent COVID-19. Here the CDR3 reads CASSLYSGTPQETQYF. The CDR3, as DNA: TGTGCCAGCAGCCTCTACTCAGGGACTCCCCAAGAGACCCAGTACTTC.